This T cell receptor (beta chain) was sequenced for a study of T cell repertoires in cytomegalovirus infection. For the study at large: Public TCR beta signatures provided an indication of both CMV infection and a matching HLA type.

Study observations and caveats: The ex vivo response showed dominance by HLA-C-restricted CMV-specific TCR beta clonotypes. Summed frequency of shared TCR beta families picked out CMV carriers who also had the relevant HLA.

Germline CDR1 and CDR2: LNHDA and SQIVND (reference sequence). This CDR3 contains 13 residues. V was clipped by 3 bases and J by 0 bases, with 6 bases between them. This clonotype was picked up a small number of times. Its antigen is unidentified. TCRdb recomputed calls from the reads with MiXCR, one row per CDR3 protein. The sample gives roughly 500,000 distinct CDR3 sequences, about 17% of which show up once; 20% to 30% is in the top ten. Sequences were obtained from CD8+ T cells from PBMCs. The TCR was taken from a human donor in good health (CMV status not recorded). Some clones in this sample may be carry-over from other donors' samples. The J gene is TRBJ2-7, the V gene TRBV19; a possible D gene is TRBD2 (5 bases). The CDR3 loop reads CASSIGSSYEQYF. The CDR3 nucleotides are TGTGCCAGTAGTATTGGGAGCTCCTACGAGCAGTACTTC.